The TCR beta chain under discussion was sequenced for a study of T cell responses to AZD1222 COVID-19 vaccine. J gave up 6 bases and V 3 bases, and 11 bases lay outside the gene matches. The V gene's germline CDR1 is GTSNPN and CDR2 SVGIG (reference sequence). The CDR3 is made up of 14 amino acids. Sequencing was performed with immunoSEQ multiplex PCR; in TCRdb, only in-frame clones are kept and a portion is missing. This sample has roughly 120,000 clones; more than 85% occur once, and the top ten carry 2.4%. The source was peripheral blood, collected on day 0 of AZD1222 vaccination. The source of this sequence is an adult in good health. The rearrangement links TRBV30 to TRBJ2-7; 7 bases line up with TRBD1. The CDR3 sequence: CAWRIQGTGIEQYF. CDR3 nucleotide sequence: TGTGCCTGGAGGATACAGGGGACGGGGATCGAGCAGTACTTC.